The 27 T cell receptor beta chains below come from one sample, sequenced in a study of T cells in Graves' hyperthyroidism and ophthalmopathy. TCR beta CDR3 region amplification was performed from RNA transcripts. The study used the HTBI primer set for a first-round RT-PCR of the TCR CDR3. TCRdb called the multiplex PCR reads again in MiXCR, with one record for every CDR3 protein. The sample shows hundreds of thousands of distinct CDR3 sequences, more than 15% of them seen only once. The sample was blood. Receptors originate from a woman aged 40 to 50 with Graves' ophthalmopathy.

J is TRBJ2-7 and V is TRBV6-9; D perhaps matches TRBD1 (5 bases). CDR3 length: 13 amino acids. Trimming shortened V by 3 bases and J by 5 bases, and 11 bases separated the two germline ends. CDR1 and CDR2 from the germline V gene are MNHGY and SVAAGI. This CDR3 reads CASSYSKGHEQYF. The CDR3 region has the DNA TGTGCCAGCAGTTACTCGAAGGGGCACGAGCAGTACTTC.

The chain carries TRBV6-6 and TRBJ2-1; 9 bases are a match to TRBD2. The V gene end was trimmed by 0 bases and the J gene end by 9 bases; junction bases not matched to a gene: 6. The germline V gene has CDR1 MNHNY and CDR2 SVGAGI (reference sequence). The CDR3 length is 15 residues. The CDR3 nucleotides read TGTGCCAGCAGTTACTCTAGCGGGGGTACTTCTGAGCAGTTCTTC. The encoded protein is CASSYSSGGTSEQFF.

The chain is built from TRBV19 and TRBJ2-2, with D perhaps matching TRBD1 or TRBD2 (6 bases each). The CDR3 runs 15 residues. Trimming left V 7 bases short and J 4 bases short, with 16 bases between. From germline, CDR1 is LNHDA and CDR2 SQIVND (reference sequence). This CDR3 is CASTLGGLGTGELFF. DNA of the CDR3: TGTGCCAGTACCCTGGGGGGCCTGGGCACCGGGGAGCTGTTTTTT.

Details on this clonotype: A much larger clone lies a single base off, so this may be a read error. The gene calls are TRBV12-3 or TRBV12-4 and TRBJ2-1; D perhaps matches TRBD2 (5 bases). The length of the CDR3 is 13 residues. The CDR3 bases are TGTGCCAGCAGTCCCGGGATCTACAGTGAGCAGTTCTTC. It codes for CASSPGIYSEQFF.

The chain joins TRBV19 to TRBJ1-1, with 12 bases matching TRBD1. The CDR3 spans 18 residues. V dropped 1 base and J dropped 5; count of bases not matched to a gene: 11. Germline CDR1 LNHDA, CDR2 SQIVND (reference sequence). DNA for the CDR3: TGTGCCAGTAGTATAGGACTGGGACAGGGGGCGCGGGGGACTGAAGCTTTCTTT. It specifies CASSIGLGQGARGTEAFF.

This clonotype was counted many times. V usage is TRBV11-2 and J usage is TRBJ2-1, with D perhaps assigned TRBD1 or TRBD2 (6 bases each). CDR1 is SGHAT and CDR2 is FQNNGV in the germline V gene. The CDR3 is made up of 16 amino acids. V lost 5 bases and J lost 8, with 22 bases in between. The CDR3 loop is CASSPVRDKAHHEQFF. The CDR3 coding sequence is TGTGCCAGCAGCCCAGTGCGGGACAAGGCGCACCATGAGCAGTTCTTC.

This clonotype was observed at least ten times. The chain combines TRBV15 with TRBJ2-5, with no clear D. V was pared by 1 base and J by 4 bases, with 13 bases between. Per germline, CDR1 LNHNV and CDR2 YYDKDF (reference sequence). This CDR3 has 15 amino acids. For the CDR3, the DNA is TGTGCCACCAGCAGAGCTCTTTTAGGGTCAGAGACCCAGTACTTC. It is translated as CATSRALLGSETQYF.

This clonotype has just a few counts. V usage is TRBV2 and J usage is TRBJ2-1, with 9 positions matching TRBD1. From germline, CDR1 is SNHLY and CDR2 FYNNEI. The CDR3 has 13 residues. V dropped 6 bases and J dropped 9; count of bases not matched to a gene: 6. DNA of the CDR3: TGTGCCAGCAGCCCGGGACAGGGTGTTGAGCAGTTCTTC. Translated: CASSPGQGVEQFF. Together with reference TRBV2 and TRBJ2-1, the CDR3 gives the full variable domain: EPEVTQTPSHQVTQMGQEVILRCVPISNHLYFYWYRQILGQKVEFLVSFYNNEISEKSEIFDDQFSVERPDGSNFTLKIRSTKLEDSAMYFCASSPGQGVEQFFGPGTRLTVL.

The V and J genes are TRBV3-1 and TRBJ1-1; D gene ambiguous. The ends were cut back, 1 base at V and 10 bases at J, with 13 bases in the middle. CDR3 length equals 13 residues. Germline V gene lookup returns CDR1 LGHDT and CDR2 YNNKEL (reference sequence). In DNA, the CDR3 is TGTGCCAGCAGCCAAGGGATCTTTATAGGAGCTTTCTTT. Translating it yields CASSQGIFIGAFF.

CDR3 DNA sequence: TGTGCCAGCAGCCAAGAGCAGACGACCAAGCTTTGGGAGACCCAGTACTTC. This translates into CASSQEQTTKLWETQYF. This chain connects TRBV3-1 to TRBJ2-5; D gene ambiguous. The germline V and J ends were trimmed by 0 bases and 5 bases, with 19 bases remaining between them. CDR3 size: 17 residues. CDR1 and CDR2 (germline): LGHDT, YNNKEL (reference sequence).

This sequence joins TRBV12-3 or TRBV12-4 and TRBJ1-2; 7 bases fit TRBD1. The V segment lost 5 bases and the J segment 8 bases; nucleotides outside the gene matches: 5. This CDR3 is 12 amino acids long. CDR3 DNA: TGTGCCAGCAGTGTTCAGGGGGGCGGCTACACCTTC. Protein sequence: CASSVQGGGYTF.

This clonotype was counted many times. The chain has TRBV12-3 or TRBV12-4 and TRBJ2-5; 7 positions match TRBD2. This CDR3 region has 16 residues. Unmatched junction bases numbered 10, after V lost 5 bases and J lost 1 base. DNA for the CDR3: TGTGCCAGCAGTGCAAACGGAGCGGGGCGCCAAGAGACCCAGTACTTC. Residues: CASSANGAGRQETQYF.

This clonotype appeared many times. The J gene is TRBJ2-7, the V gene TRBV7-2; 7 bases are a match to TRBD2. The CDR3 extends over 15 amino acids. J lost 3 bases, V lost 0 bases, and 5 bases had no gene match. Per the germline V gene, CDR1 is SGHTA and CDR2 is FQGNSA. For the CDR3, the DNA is TGTGCCAGCAGCTTAGCGAGTAGCGGGTACTACGAGCAGTACTTC. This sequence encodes CASSLASSGYYEQYF.

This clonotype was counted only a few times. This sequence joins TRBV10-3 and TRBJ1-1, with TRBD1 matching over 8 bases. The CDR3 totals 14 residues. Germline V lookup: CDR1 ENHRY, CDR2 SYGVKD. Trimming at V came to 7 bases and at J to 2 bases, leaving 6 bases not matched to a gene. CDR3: CAINQGAPNTEAFF. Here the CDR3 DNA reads TGTGCCATCAACCAGGGGGCTCCTAACACTGAAGCTTTCTTT.

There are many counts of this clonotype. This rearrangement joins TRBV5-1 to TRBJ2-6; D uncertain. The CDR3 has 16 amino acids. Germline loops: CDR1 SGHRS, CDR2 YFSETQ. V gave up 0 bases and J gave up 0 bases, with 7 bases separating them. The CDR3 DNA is TGCGCCAGCAGCTTGGCCGTCTACTCTGGGGCCAACGTCCTGACTTTC. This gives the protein CASSLAVYSGANVLTF.

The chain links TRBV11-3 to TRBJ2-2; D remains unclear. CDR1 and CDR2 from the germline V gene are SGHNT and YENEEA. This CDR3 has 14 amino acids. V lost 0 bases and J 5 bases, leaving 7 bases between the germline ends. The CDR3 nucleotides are TGTGCCAGCAGCTTAGATGGGGAAACCGGGGAGCTGTTTTTT. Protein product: CASSLDGETGELFF. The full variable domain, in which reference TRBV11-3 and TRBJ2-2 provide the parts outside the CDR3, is EAGVVQSPRYKIIEKKQPVAFWCNPISGHNTLYWYLQNLGQGPELLIRYENEEAVDDSQLPKDRFSAERLKGVDSTLKIQPAELGDSAVYLCASSLDGETGELFFGEGSRLTVL.

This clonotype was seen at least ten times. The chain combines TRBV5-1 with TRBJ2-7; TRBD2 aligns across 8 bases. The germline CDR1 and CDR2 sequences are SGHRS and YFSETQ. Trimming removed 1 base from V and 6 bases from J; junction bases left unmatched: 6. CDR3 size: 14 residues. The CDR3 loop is CASSLWREDGEQYF. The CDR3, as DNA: TGCGCCAGCAGCTTGTGGCGGGAGGACGGCGAGCAGTACTTC.

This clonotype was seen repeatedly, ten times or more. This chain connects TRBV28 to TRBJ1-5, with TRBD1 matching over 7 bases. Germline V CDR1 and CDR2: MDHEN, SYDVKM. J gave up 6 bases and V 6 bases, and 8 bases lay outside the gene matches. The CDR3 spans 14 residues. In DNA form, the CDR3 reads TGTGCCAGCAGACACTGGACAGGAGGTCAGCCCCAGCATTTT. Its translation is CASRHWTGGQPQHF.

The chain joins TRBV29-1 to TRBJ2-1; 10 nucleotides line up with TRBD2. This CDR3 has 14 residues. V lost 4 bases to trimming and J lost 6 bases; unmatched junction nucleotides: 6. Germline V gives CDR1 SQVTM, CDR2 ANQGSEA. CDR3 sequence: CSVVSSGRINEQFF. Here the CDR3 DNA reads TGCAGCGTTGTTTCTAGCGGGAGAATCAATGAGCAGTTCTTC.

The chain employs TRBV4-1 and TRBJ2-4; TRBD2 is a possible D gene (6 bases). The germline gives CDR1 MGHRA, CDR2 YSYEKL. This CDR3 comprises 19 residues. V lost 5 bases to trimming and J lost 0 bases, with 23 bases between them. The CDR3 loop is CASSREYTAGRLAKNIQYF. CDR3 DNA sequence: TGCGCCAGCAGCAGGGAGTATACCGCGGGGCGACTAGCCAAAAACATTCAGTACTTC.

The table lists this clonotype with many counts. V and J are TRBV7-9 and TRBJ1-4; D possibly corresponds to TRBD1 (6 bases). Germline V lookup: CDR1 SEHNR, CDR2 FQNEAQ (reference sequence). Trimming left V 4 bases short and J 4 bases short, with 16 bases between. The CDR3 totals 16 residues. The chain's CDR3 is CASSSRGGRDNEKLFF. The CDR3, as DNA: TGTGCCAGCAGCTCGCGTGGGGGCCGGGATAATGAAAAACTGTTTTTT. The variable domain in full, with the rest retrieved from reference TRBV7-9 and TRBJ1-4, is DTGVSQNPRHKITKRGQNVTFRCDPISEHNRLYWYRQTLGQGPEFLTYFQNEAQLEKSRLLSDRFSAERPKGSFSTLEIQRTEQGDSAMYLCASSSRGGRDNEKLFFGSGTQLSVL.

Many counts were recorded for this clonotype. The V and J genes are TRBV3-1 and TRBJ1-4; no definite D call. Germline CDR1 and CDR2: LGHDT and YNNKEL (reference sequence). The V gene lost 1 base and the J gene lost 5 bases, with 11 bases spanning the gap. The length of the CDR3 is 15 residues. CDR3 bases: TGTGCCAGCAGCCAAGGATTGGGCCGCAATGAAAAACTGTTTTTT. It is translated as CASSQGLGRNEKLFF. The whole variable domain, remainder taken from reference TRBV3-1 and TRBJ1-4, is DTAVSQTPKYLVTQMGNDKSIKCEQNLGHDTMYWYKQDSKKFLKIMFSYNNKELIINETVPNRFSPKSPDKAHLNLHINSLELGDSAVYFCASSQGLGRNEKLFFGSGTQLSVL.

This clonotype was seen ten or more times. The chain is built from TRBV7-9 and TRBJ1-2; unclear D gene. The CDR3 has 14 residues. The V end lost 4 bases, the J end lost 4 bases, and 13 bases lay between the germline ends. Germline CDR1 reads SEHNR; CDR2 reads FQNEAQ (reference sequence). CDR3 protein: CASSYETESYGYTF. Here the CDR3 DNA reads TGTGCCAGCAGCTACGAGACGGAGTCCTATGGCTACACCTTC.

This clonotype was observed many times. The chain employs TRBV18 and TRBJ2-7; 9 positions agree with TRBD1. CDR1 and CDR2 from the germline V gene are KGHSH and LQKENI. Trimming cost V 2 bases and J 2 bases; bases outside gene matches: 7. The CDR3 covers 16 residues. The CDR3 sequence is CASSPMGQGATYEQYF. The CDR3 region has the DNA TGTGCCAGCTCACCAATGGGACAGGGCGCTACCTACGAGCAGTACTTC.

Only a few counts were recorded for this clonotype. CDR3 nucleotides: TGTGCCAGCAGCAGGATGGAAGCGACAGATACGCAGTATTTT. It specifies CASSRMEATDTQYF. The V gene is TRBV6-1, the J gene TRBJ2-3, with D unclear. The CDR3 is made up of 14 amino acids. CDR1 is MNHNS and CDR2 is SASEGT in the germline V gene. The V gene lost 6 bases and the J gene lost 3 bases, with 13 bases spanning the gap.

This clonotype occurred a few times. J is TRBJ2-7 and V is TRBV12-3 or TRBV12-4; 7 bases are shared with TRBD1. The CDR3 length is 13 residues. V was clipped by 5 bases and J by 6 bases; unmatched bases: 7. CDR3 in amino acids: CASSRTGAREQYF. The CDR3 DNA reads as TGTGCCAGCAGTCGAACAGGGGCCCGCGAGCAGTACTTC.

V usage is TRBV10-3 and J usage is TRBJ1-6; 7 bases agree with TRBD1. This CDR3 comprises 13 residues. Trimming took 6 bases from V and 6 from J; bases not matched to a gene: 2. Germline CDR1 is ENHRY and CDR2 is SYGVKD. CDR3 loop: CAIREGANSPLHF. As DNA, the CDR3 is TGTGCCATCAGAGAGGGGGCTAATTCACCCCTCCACTTT.